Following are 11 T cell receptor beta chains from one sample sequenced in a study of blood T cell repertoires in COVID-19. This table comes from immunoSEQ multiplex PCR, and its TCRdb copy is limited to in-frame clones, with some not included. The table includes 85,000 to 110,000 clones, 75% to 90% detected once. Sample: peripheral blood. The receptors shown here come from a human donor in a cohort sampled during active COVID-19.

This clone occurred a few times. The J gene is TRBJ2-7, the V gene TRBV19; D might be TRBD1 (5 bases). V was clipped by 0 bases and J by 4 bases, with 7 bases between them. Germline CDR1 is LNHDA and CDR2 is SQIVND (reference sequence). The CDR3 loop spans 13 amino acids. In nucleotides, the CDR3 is TGTGCCAGTAGTATAGAAGCAGGGTACGAGCAGTACTTC. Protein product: CASSIEAGYEQYF.

The CDR3 is CSASKDRSLYGYTF. The CDR3 nucleotides are TGCAGTGCTAGTAAGGACAGATCTTTATATGGCTACACCTTC. The V call is TRBV20-1, the J call TRBJ1-2; tentatively, D is TRBD1 (6 bases). V was cut by 3 bases and J by 5 bases, with 16 bases left in between. This CDR3 has 14 residues. Germline CDR1 is DFQATT and CDR2 is SNEGSKA (reference sequence).

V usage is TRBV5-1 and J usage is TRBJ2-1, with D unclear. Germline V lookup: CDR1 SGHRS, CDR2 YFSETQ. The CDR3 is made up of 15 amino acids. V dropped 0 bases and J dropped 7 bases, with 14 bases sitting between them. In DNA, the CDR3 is TGCGCCAGCAGCTTGGGTGGCATTGAGAGGAATGAGCAGTTCTTC. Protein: CASSLGGIERNEQFF.

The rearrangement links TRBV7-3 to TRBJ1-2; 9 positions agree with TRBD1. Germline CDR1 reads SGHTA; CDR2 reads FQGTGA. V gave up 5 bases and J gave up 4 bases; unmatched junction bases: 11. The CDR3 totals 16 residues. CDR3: CASSPRTGDAIYGYTF. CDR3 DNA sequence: TGTGCCAGCAGCCCCCGGACAGGGGATGCGATCTATGGCTACACCTTC.

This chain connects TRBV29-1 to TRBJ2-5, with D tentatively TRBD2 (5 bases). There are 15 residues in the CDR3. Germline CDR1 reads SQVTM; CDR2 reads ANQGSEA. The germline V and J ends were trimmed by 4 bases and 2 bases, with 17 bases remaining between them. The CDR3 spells CSVGGGSGRQETQYF. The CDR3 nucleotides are TGCAGCGTTGGCGGTGGGAGCGGAAGACAAGAGACCCAGTACTTC. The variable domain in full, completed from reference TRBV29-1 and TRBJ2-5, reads SAVISQKPSRDICQRGTSLTIQCQVDSQVTMMFWYRQQPGQSLTLIATANQGSEATYESGFVIDKFPISRPNLTFSTLTVSNMSPEDSSIYLCSVGGGSGRQETQYFGPGTRLLVL.

CDR3 in amino acids: CSVRGGLYTGELFF. CDR3 DNA sequence: TGCAGCGTTCGCGGCGGGCTATACACCGGGGAGCTGTTTTTT. The V call is TRBV29-1, the J call TRBJ2-2; maybe TRBD2 (5 bases). The ends were cut back, 5 bases at V and 3 bases at J, with 13 bases in the middle. CDR1 is SQVTM and CDR2 is ANQGSEA in the germline V gene. CDR3 length: 14 amino acids.

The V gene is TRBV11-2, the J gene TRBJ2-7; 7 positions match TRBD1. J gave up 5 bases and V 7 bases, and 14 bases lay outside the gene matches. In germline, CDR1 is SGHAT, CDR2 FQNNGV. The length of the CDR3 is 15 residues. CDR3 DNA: TGTGCCAGCACCAAACTCTACAGGGGAGAAGACGAGCAGTACTTC. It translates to CASTKLYRGEDEQYF.

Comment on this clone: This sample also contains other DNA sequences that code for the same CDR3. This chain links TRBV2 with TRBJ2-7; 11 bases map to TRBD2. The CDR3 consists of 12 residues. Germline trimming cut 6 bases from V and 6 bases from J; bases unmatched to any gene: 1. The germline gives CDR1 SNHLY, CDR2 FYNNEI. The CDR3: CASRGLAGEQYF. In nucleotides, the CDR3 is TGTGCCAGCAGAGGACTAGCGGGCGAGCAGTACTTC.

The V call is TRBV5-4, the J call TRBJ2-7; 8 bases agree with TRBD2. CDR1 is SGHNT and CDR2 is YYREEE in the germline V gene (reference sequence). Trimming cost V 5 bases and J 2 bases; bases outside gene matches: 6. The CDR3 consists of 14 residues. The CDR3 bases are TGTGCCAGCAGAGCGGGGGACGTACCCTACGAGCAGTACTTC. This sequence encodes CASRAGDVPYEQYF.

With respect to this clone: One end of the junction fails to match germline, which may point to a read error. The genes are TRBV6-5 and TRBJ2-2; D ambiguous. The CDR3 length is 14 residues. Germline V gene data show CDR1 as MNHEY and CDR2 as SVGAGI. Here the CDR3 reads CASSDSTVTGELFF. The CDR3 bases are TGTGCCAGCAGTGACTCCACGGTGACCGGGGAGCTGTTTTTT.

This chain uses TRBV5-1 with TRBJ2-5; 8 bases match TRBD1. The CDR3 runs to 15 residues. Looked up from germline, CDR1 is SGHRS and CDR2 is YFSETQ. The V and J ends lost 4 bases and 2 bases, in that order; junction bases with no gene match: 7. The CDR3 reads CASSPGQAGQETQYF. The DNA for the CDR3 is TGCGCCAGCAGCCCGGGACAGGCCGGACAAGAGACCCAGTACTTC.